This TCR beta chain was sequenced in a study of PD-L1 blockade in urothelial cancer. Study-level background: Analysis of blood occurred 3 weeks (second dose) and 6 weeks after treatment start.

TCRdb's table, derived via immunoSEQ multiplex PCR, lists solely in-frame clones and lacks some. The data contain over 50,000 clones, just over 85% of them singletons. The CDR3 extends over 18 amino acids. Trimming cost V 0 bases and J 1 base; bases outside gene matches: 12. Germline V CDR1 and CDR2: SGHRS, YFSETQ. This clonotype was sampled from a man aged 50 or older with urothelial cancer. The chain couples TRBV5-1 to TRBJ2-7; 8 positions agree with TRBD2. Sequencing was performed on PBMCs, taken around atezolizumab (anti-PD-L1) treatment. CDR3 DNA: TGCGCCAGCAGCTTGGAAGGCGGGAGGTACGGACTATCCTACGAGCAGTACTTC. This encodes CASSLEGGRYGLSYEQYF.